The 10 T cell receptor beta chains below come from one sample, sequenced in a study of early T cells in non-severe SARS-CoV-2 infection. TCRdb redid the calling of the 5' RACE reads with MiXCR, one entry per CDR3 protein. Of about 48,000 distinct CDR3 sequences listed, around a tenth are singletons. Source material: whole blood. The origin of the receptors is an adult who was a healthcare worker with PCR-confirmed SARS-CoV-2 infection or an uninfected control (not recorded which).

This clonotype appeared many times. This chain links TRBV27 with TRBJ1-1; a possible D gene is TRBD1 (6 bases). Germline V gene sequence: CDR1 MNHEY, CDR2 SMNVEV (reference sequence). Deletions cut 2 bases from V and 1 base from J, with 11 bases between. The CDR3 extends over 15 amino acids. CDR3 nucleotide sequence: TGTGCCAGCAGTTTAGGGGGGGCTGCGAACACTGAAGCTTTCTTT. Its translation is CASSLGGAANTEAFF.

This clonotype was detected ten times or more. CDR3 residues: CSARVRGSYNEQFF. The CDR3 DNA follows: TGCAGTGCTAGGGTCCGGGGCTCCTACAATGAGCAGTTCTTC. This chain links TRBV20-1 with TRBJ2-1, with a possible D match to TRBD2 (5 bases). CDR3 size: 14 residues. Trimming stripped 3 bases from V and 0 bases from J, with 9 bases between. Germline lookup yields CDR1 DFQATT and CDR2 SNEGSKA (reference sequence).

This clonotype showed up just a few times. V usage is TRBV20-1 and J usage is TRBJ2-7, with TRBD1 as a possible D gene (5 bases). Trimming stripped 0 bases from V and 1 base from J, with 7 bases between. The CDR3 is made up of 13 amino acids. Germline lookup yields CDR1 DFQATT and CDR2 SNEGSKA (reference sequence). DNA of the CDR3: TGCAGTGCTAGAGACAGGGCGTCCTACGAGCAGTACTTC. The encoded protein is CSARDRASYEQYF.

The CDR3 DNA reads as TGTGCCATCGGGGGGGAGGGCGAGCAGTACTTC. Amino acid sequence: CAIGGEGEQYF. The V and J genes are TRBV10-3 and TRBJ2-7, with 7 bases identical to TRBD2. The junction had 4 bases not matched to a gene; V was cut back by 8 bases and J by 6 bases. This CDR3 has 11 amino acids. Germline assignment: CDR1 ENHRY and CDR2 SYGVKD.

The sample holds a few counts of this clonotype. The gene calls are TRBV19 and TRBJ2-7; 12 positions match TRBD2. V was clipped by 5 bases and J by 6 bases; unmatched bases: 5. This CDR3 has 14 residues. The germline gives CDR1 LNHDA, CDR2 SQIVND (reference sequence). The chain's CDR3 is CASSVTSGSAEQYF. In nucleotides, the CDR3 is TGTGCCAGTAGTGTGACTAGCGGGAGCGCCGAGCAGTACTTC. The full variable domain, its missing parts supplied by reference TRBV19 and TRBJ2-7, is DGGITQSPKYLFRKEGQNVTLSCEQNLNHDAMYWYRQDPGQGLRLIYYSQIVNDFQKGDIAEGYSVSREKKESFPLTVTSAQKNPTAFYLCASSVTSGSAEQYFGPGTRLTVT.

This clonotype was detected ten times or more. V gene TRBV28 combines with J gene TRBJ2-6; D is uncertain. Trimming shortened V by 6 bases and J by 1 base, and 13 bases separated the two germline ends. The V gene's germline CDR1 is MDHEN and CDR2 SYDVKM. This CDR3 has 16 amino acids. The CDR3 region has the DNA TGTGCCAGCAGCTGGGCCTCACCTTCTGGGGCCAACGTCCTGACTTTC. This gives the protein CASSWASPSGANVLTF.

In this sample, this clonotype turned up a few times. This chain connects TRBV29-1 to TRBJ2-3; no clear D gene. This CDR3 spans 14 amino acids. V lost 1 base and J lost 1, with 9 bases in between. Germline V gene data show CDR1 as SQVTM and CDR2 as ANQGSEA. CDR3 nucleotides: TGCAGCGTTGAAGGATTTGACGGCACAGATACGCAGTATTTT. It translates to CSVEGFDGTDTQYF.

The rearrangement uses TRBV7-6 and TRBJ2-1; 7 positions agree with TRBD1. V dropped 4 bases and J dropped 0; count of bases not matched to a gene: 3. This CDR3 has 15 amino acids. Germline assignment: CDR1 SGHVS and CDR2 FNYEAQ. Written as DNA, the CDR3 is TGTGCCAGCAGCTCGGGACAGAGCTCCTACAATGAGCAGTTCTTC. This translates into CASSSGQSSYNEQFF.

This chain connects TRBV5-3 to TRBJ2-1; 10 nucleotides align to TRBD2. TRBV5-3 is reported as an ORF; its role is uncertain. V lost 0 bases and J lost 5; bases outside the gene matches: 5. The CDR3 length is 16 residues. The CDR3 bases are TGTGCCAGAAGCTTGGGACCGGGACTAGCGAACAATGAGCAGTTCTTC. Translation: CARSLGPGLANNEQFF.

The table lists this clonotype with many counts. The CDR3 DNA follows: TGTGCCAGCTCACCACTGGCAGATACGCAGTATTTT. It translates to CASSPLADTQYF. The chain combines TRBV18 with TRBJ2-3, with unresolved D. Trimming pared 1 base from V and 4 bases from J, leaving 3 bases between. The CDR3 is 12 amino acids. From germline, CDR1 is KGHSH and CDR2 LQKENI. Based on the CDR3 plus reference TRBV18 and TRBJ2-3, the full variable domain is NAGVMQNPRHLVRRRGQEARLRCSPMKGHSHVYWYRQLPEEGLKFMVYLQKENIIDESGMPKERFSAEFPKEGPSILRIQQVVRGDSAAYFCASSPLADTQYFGPGTRLTVL.